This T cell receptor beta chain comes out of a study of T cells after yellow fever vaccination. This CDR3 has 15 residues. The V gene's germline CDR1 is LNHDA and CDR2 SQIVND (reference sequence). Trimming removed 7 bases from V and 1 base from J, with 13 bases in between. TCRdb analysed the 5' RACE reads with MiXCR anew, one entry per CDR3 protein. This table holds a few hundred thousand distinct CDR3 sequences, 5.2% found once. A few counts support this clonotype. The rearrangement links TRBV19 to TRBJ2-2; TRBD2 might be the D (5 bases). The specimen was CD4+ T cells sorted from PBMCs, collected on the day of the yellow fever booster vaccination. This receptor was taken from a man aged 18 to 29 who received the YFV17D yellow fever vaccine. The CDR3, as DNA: TGTGCCAGTAACGGGGTGAACCTGAACACCGGGGAGCTGTTTTTT. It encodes CASNGVNLNTGELFF.